The next 3 T cell receptor beta chains were all read from a single sample in a study of T-cell reconstitution after alpha-beta-depleted transplantation in children. It was with unique molecular identifiers that the TCRbeta library was prepared. TCRdb used MiXCR to reprocess the PCR reads, holding one entry per CDR3 protein. Here the sample spans fewer than 20,000 distinct CDR3 sequences, approximately 5.2% being singletons. The sequenced sample was PBMCs, obtained before TCRalphabeta/CD19-depleted stem cell transplant. These receptors were collected from a boy aged 5-17 years with acute lymphoblastic leukemia, due to receive a stem cell transplant.

By frequency in the sample, this clonotype is medium-sized. The chain has TRBV7-2 and TRBJ2-1; D is unresolved. The CDR3 loop spans 15 amino acids. V gave up 1 base and J gave up 1 base, with 8 bases separating them. Germline V gene data show CDR1 as SGHTA and CDR2 as FQGNSA. Written as DNA, the CDR3 is TGTGCCAGCAGCTTAGTAATGGGTTCCTACAATGAGCAGTTCTTC. This translates into CASSLVMGSYNEQFF.

The V and J genes are TRBV2 and TRBJ1-4; D is ambiguous. The CDR3 consists of 14 residues. Trimming removed 11 bases at V and 6 bases at J, with 19 bases between. Germline V gives CDR1 SNHLY, CDR2 FYNNEI. CDR3 bases: TGTGCCTTCAGTCCCTACGTATCGGATGAAAAACTGTTTTTT. It yields the protein CAFSPYVSDEKLFF. The whole variable domain, remainder taken from reference TRBV2 and TRBJ1-4, is EPEVTQTPSHQVTQMGQEVILRCVPISNHLYFYWYRQILGQKVEFLVSFYNNEISEKSEIFDDQFSVERPDGSNFTLKIRSTKLEDSAMYFCAFSPYVSDEKLFFGSGTQLSVL.

The chain joins TRBV15 to TRBJ2-7; D not resolved. The CDR3 covers 14 residues. V lost 0 bases and J lost 3, with 9 bases in between. Per the germline V gene, CDR1 is LNHNV and CDR2 is YYDKDF (reference sequence). CDR3 DNA sequence: TGTGCCACCAGCAGAGATTGGTACAGCTACGAGCAGTACTTC. Amino acids: CATSRDWYSYEQYF.